These 14 T cell receptor beta chains were sequenced from one sample in a study of cytomegalovirus exposure and HLA in healthy donors. Some clones are missing from TCRdb's copy, which holds only in-frame ones; the method was immunoSEQ multiplex PCR. This table has about 160,000 clones, 96% appearing once. The sequenced material came from PBMCs. The receptor source for this set is a woman aged 18 to 35 in good health and CMV-seronegative.

This chain links TRBV9 with TRBJ1-2, with D tentatively TRBD1 (6 bases). Germline loops: CDR1 SGDLS, CDR2 YYNGEE. The germline V and J ends were trimmed by 5 bases and 4 bases, with 15 bases remaining between them. The CDR3 sequence is 14 residues long. The CDR3 sequence: CASRTGDLGYGYTF. DNA for the CDR3: TGTGCCAGCAGGACAGGAGATCTCGGCTATGGCTACACCTTC.

J is TRBJ2-3 and V is TRBV9, with 7 nucleotides matching TRBD1. The CDR3 has 17 amino acids. Trimming took 2 bases from V and 0 from J; bases not matched to a gene: 9. Germline values: CDR1 SGDLS, CDR2 YYNGEE. The CDR3 sequence: CASSVSHDRASTDTQYF. In DNA form, the CDR3 reads TGTGCCAGCAGCGTTTCCCACGACAGGGCAAGCACAGATACGCAGTATTTT.

The gene calls are TRBV9 and TRBJ2-2, with no clear D. The V gene's germline CDR1 is SGDLS and CDR2 YYNGEE. Trimming took off 1 base at V and 8 bases at J, with 9 bases between the two ends. This CDR3 spans 13 amino acids. The CDR3 sequence is CASSVSPLGELFF. The CDR3 nucleotides are TGTGCCAGCAGCGTATCCCCCCTAGGGGAGCTGTTTTTT.

This sequence joins TRBV19 and TRBJ1-2, with D maybe TRBD1 (6 bases). The ends were cut back, 3 bases at V and 3 bases at J, with 11 bases in the middle. Germline V CDR1 and CDR2: LNHDA, SQIVND (reference sequence). The CDR3 spans 14 residues. The CDR3 is CASSILRTDYGYTF. CDR3 bases: TGTGCCAGTAGTATTTTACGGACAGACTATGGCTACACCTTC.

The chain links TRBV7-3 to TRBJ2-1; TRBD1 matches 8 bases. Germline V gene data show CDR1 as SGHTA and CDR2 as FQGTGA. The trim removed 0 bases at V and 9 bases at J, leaving 4 bases unmatched. The CDR3 sequence is 14 residues long. The CDR3 nucleotides read TGTGCCAGCAGCTTAACTACAGGGGGAAGTGAGCAGTTCTTC. Translating gives CASSLTTGGSEQFF.

The V and J genes are TRBV6-5 and TRBJ1-2, with 9 nucleotides matching TRBD1. The germline gives CDR1 MNHEY, CDR2 SVGAGI. With V trimmed by 9 bases and J by 7 bases, 3 bases remained unmatched. This CDR3 contains 11 residues. CDR3 amino acids: CASTGGVGYTF. The CDR3 DNA reads TGTGCCAGTACAGGGGGCGTTGGCTACACCTTC.

The chain uses TRBV15 and TRBJ1-4, with 7 bases matching TRBD1. Germline CDR1 LNHNV, CDR2 YYDKDF (reference sequence). The CDR3 is 14 amino acids. The junction had 8 bases not matched to a gene; V was cut back by 7 bases and J by 6 bases. CDR3 loop: CATTSLTGYEKLFF. The CDR3 DNA is TGTGCCACCACCTCCTTGACAGGGTATGAAAAACTGTTTTTT.

This rearrangement joins TRBV7-6 to TRBJ2-7; TRBD2 agrees at 9 bases. Germline CDR1 SGHVS, CDR2 FNYEAQ. The CDR3 extends over 16 amino acids. The trim removed 1 base at V and 1 base at J, leaving 5 bases unmatched. The CDR3: CASSLGGGGASYEQYF. The DNA of the CDR3 is TGTGCCAGCAGCTTAGGCGGGGGGGGCGCTTCCTACGAGCAGTACTTC.

This chain joins TRBV27 and TRBJ1-5; D uncertain. The ends were cut back, 4 bases at V and 8 bases at J, with 15 bases in the middle. This CDR3 has 14 amino acids. From germline, CDR1 is MNHEY and CDR2 SMNVEV (reference sequence). The CDR3: CASSYREGVEPQHF. As DNA, the CDR3 is TGTGCCAGCAGTTACCGTGAAGGAGTTGAGCCCCAGCATTTT.

This chain connects TRBV6-6 to TRBJ2-5, with 7 positions matching TRBD2. V lost 1 base, J lost 6 bases, and 5 bases stayed unmatched. The CDR3 sequence is 14 residues long. CDR1 is MNHNY and CDR2 is SVGAGI in the germline V gene (reference sequence). The CDR3 spells CASSYLGGVKTQYF. CDR3 nucleotide sequence: TGTGCCAGCAGTTACTTGGGAGGGGTAAAGACCCAGTACTTC.

Concerning this clone: Compared with germline, one end of the junction differs, possibly owing to a read error. The chain couples TRBV6-5 to TRBJ1-1; maybe TRBD1 (5 bases). CDR1 is MNHEY and CDR2 is SVGAGI in the germline V gene. This CDR3 has 13 amino acids. Written as DNA, the CDR3 is TGTGCCAGCAGTTACGCAGGGACGGGGGTTACTTCCTTT. It yields the protein CASSYAGTGVTSF.

The rearrangement joins TRBV6-5 to TRBJ1-1, with D hard to call. V lost 8 bases to trimming and J lost 2 bases, with 12 bases between them. The CDR3 runs 13 residues. From germline, CDR1 is MNHEY and CDR2 SVGAGI. In nucleotides, the CDR3 is TGTGCCAGCGGAGCCTACATAAACACTGAAGCTTTCTTT. This encodes CASGAYINTEAFF.

The chain recombines TRBV7-2 with TRBJ1-6, with D possibly being TRBD1 (6 bases). This CDR3 has 15 residues. Germline CDR1 and CDR2: SGHTA and FQGNSA. Trimming shortened V by 5 bases and J by 7 bases, and 15 bases separated the two germline ends. Written as DNA, the CDR3 is TGTGCCAGCAGCGTCCAACGACAGGCCAATTCACCCCTCCACTTT. This translates into CASSVQRQANSPLHF.

This clone was observed once. The chain is built from TRBV5-1 and TRBJ1-4; D might be TRBD1 (5 bases). This CDR3 has 16 amino acids. Between the trimmed V and J ends, which lost 2 bases and 5 bases, there was a span of 16 bases. Germline-derived CDR1 and CDR2 are SGHRS and YFSETQ. The DNA for the CDR3 is TGCGCCAGCAGCTTCGGGCCCGGGGGGGGAAATGAAAAACTGTTTTTT. Protein product: CASSFGPGGGNEKLFF.